Included here is one T cell receptor beta chain sequence, with context. Its antigen is not known. The data originate from a study of a mutant IDH1 vaccine in newly diagnosed glioma. In the study overall: Patients received vaccination from 4-6 weeks after radiotherapy alone, or with temozolomide cycles. Those enrolled had earlier been treated with radiotherapy, temozolomide, or both, mostly both. Study-wide findings and caveats: Changes to the top peripheral T cell clonotypes appeared unrelated to pseudoprogression.

As to time point: week 35, safety follow-up. Every vaccination contained 300 ug of the mutant IDH1 20-mer peptide and was paired with topical imiquimod. The study enrolled donors with new WHO grade 3 or 4 IDH1-mutant, ATRX-lost astrocytomas. Trimming stripped 4 bases from V and 4 bases from J, with 8 bases between. Germline loops: CDR1 SNHLY, CDR2 FYNNEI. The CDR3 spans 13 residues. Clones were read by immunoSEQ multiplex PCR, and TCRdb kept only the in-frame ones, dropping some. The profile shows tens of thousands of clones, 86% of them singletons. The chain is built from TRBV2 and TRBJ1-5, with D uncertain. The TCR comes from a man aged 40-50 years with glioma. The sample was PBMCs, taken from a glioma patient whose treatment included an IDH1 peptide vaccine. CDR3: CASSGFLNQPQHF. The CDR3 region has the DNA TGTGCCAGCAGTGGGTTCTTGAATCAGCCCCAGCATTTT. Supplemented by reference TRBV2 and TRBJ1-5, the full variable domain reads EPEVTQTPSHQVTQMGQEVILRCVPISNHLYFYWYRQILGQKVEFLVSFYNNEISEKSEIFDDQFSVERPDGSNFTLKIRSTKLEDSAMYFCASSGFLNQPQHFGDGTRLSIL.